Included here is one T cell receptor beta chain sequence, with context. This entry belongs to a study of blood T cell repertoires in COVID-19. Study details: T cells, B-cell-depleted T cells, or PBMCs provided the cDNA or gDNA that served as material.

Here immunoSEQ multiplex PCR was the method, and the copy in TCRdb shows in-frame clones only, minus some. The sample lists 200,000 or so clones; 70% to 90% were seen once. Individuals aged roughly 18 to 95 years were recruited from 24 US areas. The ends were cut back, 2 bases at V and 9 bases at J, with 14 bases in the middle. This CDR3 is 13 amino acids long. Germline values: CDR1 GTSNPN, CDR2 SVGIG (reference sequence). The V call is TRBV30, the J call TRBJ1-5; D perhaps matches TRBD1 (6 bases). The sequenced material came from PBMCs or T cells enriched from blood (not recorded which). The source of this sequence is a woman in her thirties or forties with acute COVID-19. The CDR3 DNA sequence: TGTGCCTGGAGTAAACCGGGACAACTGCCCCAGCATTTT. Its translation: CAWSKPGQLPQHF.